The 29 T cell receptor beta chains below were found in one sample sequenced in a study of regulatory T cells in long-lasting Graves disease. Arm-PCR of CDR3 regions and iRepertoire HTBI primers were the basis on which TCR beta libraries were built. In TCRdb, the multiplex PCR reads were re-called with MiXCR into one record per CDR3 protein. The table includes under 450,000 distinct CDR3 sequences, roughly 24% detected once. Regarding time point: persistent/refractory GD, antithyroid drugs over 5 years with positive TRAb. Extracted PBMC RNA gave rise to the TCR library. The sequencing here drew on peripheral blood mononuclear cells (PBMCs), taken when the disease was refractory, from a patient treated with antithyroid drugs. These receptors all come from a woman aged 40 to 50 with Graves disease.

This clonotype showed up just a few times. CDR3 loop: CASRQTGGRTEAFF. The CDR3 region has the DNA TGTGCCAGCAGGCAAACAGGGGGAAGGACTGAAGCTTTCTTT. The chain joins TRBV5-4 to TRBJ1-1; 8 nucleotides match TRBD1. V lost 5 bases, J lost 5 bases, and 8 bases stayed unmatched. This CDR3 is built from 14 residues. The germline V gene encodes CDR1 SGHNT and CDR2 YYREEE (reference sequence).

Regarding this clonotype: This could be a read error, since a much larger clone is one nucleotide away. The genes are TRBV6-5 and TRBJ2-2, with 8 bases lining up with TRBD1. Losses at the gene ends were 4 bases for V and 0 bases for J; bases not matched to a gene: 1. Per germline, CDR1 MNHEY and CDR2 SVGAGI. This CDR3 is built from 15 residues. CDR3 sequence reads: CASSFRGPNTGELFF. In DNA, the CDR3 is TGTGCCAGCAGTTTCAGGGGGCCGAACACCGGGGAGCTGTTTTTT.

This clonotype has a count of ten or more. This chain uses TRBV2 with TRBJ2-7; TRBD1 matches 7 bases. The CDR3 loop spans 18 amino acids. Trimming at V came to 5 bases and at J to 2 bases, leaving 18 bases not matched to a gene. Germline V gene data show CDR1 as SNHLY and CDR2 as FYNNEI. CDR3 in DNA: TGTGCCAGCAGTCCCGAAGGGGTGACAGGGAACCGACCCTACGAGCAGTACTTC. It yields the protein CASSPEGVTGNRPYEQYF.

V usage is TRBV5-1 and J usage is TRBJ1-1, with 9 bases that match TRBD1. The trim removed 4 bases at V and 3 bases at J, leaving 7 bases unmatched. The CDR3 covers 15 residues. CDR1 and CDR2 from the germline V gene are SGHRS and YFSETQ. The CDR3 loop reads CASSPRTGEYTEAFF. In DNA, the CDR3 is TGCGCCAGCAGCCCACGGACAGGGGAGTACACTGAAGCTTTCTTT.

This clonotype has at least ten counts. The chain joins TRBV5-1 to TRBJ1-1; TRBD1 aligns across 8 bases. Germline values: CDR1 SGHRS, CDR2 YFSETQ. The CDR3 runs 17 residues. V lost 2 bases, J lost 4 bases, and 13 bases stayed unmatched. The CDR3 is CASSLSGTGAQGTEAFF. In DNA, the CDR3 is TGCGCCAGCAGCTTATCCGGGACAGGTGCGCAGGGCACTGAAGCTTTCTTT.

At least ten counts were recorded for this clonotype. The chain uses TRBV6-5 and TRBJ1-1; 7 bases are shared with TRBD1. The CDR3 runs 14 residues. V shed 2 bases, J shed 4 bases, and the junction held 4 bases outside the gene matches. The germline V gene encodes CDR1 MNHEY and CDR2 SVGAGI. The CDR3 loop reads CASSYDYRGTEAFF. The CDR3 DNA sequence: TGTGCCAGCAGTTACGATTACAGGGGCACTGAAGCTTTCTTT.

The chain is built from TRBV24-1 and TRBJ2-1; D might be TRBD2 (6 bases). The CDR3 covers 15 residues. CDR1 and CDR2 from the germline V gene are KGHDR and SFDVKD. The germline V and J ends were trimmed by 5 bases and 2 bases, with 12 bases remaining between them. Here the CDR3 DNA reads TGTGCCACCAGTGGGGTTGGGGGGACCTACAATGAGCAGTTCTTC. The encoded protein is CATSGVGGTYNEQFF.

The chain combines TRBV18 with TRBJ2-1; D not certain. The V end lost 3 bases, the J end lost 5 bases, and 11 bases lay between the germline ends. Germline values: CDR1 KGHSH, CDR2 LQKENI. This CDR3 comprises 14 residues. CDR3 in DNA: TGTGCCAGCTCACCTTCCCCCCAGAACAATGAGCAGTTCTTC. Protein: CASSPSPQNNEQFF.

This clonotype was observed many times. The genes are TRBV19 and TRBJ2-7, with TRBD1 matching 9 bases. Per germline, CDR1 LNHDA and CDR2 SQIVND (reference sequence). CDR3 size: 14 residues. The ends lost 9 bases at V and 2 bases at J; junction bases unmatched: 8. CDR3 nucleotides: TGTGCCAGCAGCCCGTGGGACAGGGCCTACGAGCAGTACTTC. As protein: CASSPWDRAYEQYF.

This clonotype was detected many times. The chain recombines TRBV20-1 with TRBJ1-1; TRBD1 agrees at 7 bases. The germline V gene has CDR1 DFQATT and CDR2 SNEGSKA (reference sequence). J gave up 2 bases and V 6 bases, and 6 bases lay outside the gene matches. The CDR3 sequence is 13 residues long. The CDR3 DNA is TGCAGTGCCCAGGGGGACCCTAACACTGAAGCTTTCTTT. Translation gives CSAQGDPNTEAFF.

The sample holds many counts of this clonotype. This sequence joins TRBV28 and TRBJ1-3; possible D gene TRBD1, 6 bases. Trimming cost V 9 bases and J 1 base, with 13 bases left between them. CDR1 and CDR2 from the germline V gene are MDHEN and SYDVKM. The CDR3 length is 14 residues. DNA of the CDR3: TGTGCCAGTTCGGGGGGGGCGTCTGGAAACACCATATATTTT. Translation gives CASSGGASGNTIYF.

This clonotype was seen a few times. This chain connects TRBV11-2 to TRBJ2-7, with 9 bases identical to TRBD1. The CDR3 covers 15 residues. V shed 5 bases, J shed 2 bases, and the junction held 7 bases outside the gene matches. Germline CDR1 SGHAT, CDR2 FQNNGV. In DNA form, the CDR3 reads TGTGCCAGCAGCCTTCACAGGGGGCAGACCTACGAGCAGTACTTC. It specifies CASSLHRGQTYEQYF. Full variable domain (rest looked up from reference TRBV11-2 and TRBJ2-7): EAGVAQSPRYKIIEKRQSVAFWCNPISGHATLYWYQQILGQGPKLLIQFQNNGVVDDSQLPKDRFSAERLKGVDSTLKIQPAKLEDSAVYLCASSLHRGQTYEQYFGPGTRLTVT.

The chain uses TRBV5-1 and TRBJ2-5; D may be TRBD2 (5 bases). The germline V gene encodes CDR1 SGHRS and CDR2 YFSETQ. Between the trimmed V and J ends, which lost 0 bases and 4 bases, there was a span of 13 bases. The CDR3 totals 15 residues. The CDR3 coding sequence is TGCGCCAGCAGCTTGGCCGTTTTTGCGGGAGAGACCCAGTACTTC. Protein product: CASSLAVFAGETQYF.

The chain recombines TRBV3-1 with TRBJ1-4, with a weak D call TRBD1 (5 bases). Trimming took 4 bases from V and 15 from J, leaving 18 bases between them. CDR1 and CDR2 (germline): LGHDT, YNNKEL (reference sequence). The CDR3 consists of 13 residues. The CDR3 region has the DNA TGTGCCAGCAGCCCCCATGACAGCTATAAAGTGTTTTTT. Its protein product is CASSPHDSYKVFF.

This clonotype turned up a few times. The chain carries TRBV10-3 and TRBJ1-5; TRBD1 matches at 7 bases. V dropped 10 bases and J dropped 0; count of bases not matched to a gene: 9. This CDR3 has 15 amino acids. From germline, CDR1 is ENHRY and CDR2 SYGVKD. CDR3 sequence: CASRGQLYSNQPQHF. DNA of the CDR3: TGTGCCAGCCGGGGACAGCTTTATAGCAATCAGCCCCAGCATTTT.

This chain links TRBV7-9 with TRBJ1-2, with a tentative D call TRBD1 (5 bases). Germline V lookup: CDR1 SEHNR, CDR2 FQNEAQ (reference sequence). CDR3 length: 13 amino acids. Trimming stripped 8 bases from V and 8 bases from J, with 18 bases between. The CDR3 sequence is CASGPETGRGYTF. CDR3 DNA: TGTGCCAGCGGACCCGAAACAGGCCGCGGCTACACCTTC.

The CDR3 DNA reads as TGTGCCTGGAGTGTTAGAGGTAACTCCTACAATGAGCAGTTCTTC. Amino acid sequence: CAWSVRGNSYNEQFF. V gene TRBV30 combines with J gene TRBJ2-1; D gene unclear. CDR3 length equals 15 residues. Trimming shortened V by 0 bases and J by 0 bases, and 9 bases separated the two germline ends. Germline CDR1 GTSNPN, CDR2 SVGIG (reference sequence).

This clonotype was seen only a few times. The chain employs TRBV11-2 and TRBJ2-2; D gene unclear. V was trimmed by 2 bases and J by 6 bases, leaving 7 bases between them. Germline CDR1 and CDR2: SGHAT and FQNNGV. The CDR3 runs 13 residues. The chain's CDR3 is CASSLQEAGELFF. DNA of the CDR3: TGTGCCAGCAGCTTACAGGAAGCCGGGGAGCTGTTTTTT.

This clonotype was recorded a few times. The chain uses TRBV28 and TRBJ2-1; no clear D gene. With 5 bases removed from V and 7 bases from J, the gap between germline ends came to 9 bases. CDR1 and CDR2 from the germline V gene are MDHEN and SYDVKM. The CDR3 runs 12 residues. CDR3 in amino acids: CASSQPENEQFF. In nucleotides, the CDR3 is TGTGCCAGCAGTCAGCCGGAGAATGAGCAGTTCTTC.

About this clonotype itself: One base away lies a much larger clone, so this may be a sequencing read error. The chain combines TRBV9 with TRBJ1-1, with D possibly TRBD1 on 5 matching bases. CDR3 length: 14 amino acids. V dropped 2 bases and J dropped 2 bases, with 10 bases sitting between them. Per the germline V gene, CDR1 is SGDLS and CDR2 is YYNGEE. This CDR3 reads CASSVGGINTEAFF. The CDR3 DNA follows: TGTGCCAGCAGCGTGGGGGGAATAAACACTGAAGCTTTCTTT.

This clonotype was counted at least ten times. CDR3 amino acids: CASSLRTGAGPRNTEAFF. The CDR3 DNA follows: TGTGCCAGCAGTTTGCGGACAGGGGCCGGACCTAGGAACACTGAAGCTTTCTTT. The chain joins TRBV27 to TRBJ1-1; 9 nucleotides agree with TRBD1. The CDR3 is 18 residues long. Germline CDR1 MNHEY, CDR2 SMNVEV (reference sequence). With 3 bases clipped from V and 1 base from J, the junction kept 12 bases outside the gene matches.

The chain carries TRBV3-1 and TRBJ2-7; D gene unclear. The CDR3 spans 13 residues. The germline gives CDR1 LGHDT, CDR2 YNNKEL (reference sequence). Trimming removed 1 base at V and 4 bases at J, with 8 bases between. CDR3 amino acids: CASSQGQLYEQYF. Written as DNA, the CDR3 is TGTGCCAGCAGCCAAGGGCAGCTATACGAGCAGTACTTC.

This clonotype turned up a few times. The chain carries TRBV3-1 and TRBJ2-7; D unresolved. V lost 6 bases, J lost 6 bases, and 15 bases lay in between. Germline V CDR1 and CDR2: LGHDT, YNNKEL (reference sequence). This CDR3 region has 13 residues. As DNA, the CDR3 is TGTGCCAGCAGTCAACAGTCGACGGGCGAGCAGTACTTC. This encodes CASSQQSTGEQYF.

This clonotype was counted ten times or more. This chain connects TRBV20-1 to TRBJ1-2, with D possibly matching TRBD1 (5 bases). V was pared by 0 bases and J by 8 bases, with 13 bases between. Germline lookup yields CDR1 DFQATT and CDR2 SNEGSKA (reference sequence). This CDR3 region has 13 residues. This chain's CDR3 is CSARDLQGTGYTF. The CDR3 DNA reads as TGCAGTGCTAGAGATCTGCAGGGTACAGGCTACACCTTC.

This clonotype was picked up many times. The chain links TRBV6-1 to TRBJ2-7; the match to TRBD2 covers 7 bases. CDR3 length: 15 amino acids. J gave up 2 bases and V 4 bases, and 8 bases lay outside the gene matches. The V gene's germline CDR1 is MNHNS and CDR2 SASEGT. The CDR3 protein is CASSAVLAVAYEQYF. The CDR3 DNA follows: TGTGCCAGCAGTGCCGTCCTAGCGGTGGCCTACGAGCAGTACTTC.

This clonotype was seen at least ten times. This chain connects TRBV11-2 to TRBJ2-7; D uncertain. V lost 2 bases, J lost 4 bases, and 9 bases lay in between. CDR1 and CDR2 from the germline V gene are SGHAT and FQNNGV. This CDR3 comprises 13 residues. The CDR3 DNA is TGTGCCAGCAGCTTAAGCGTGAATTACGAGCAGTACTTC. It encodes CASSLSVNYEQYF.

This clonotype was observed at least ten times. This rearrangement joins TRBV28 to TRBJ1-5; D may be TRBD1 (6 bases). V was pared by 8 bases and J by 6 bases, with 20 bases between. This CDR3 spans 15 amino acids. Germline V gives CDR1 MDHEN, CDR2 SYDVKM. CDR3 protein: CASANSGVRRQPQHF. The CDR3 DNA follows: TGTGCCAGCGCAAATTCAGGGGTCCGACGTCAGCCCCAGCATTTT.

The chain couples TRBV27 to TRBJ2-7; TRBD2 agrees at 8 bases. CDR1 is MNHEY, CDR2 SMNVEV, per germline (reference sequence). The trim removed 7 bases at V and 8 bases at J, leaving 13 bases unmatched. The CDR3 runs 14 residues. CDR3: CASTTSGVGSQQYF. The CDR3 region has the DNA TGTGCCAGCACCACTAGCGGAGTGGGGTCCCAGCAGTACTTC.

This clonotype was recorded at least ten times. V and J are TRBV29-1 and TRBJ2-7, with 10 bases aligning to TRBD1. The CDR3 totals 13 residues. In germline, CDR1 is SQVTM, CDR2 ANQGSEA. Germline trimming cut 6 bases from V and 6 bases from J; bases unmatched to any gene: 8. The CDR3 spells CSVVGQGVLEQYF. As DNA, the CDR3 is TGCAGCGTCGTAGGACAGGGGGTTCTCGAGCAGTACTTC.